The TCR beta chain described here comes from a study of T cells in Graves' hyperthyroidism and ophthalmopathy. Each patient was aged 18 to 65 and had newly diagnosed hyperthyroidism of under 2 months' duration. Used for diagnoses were clinical symptoms, serum thyroxine and TRAb, thyroid ultrasound and orbital computed tomography. What was amplified from RNA transcripts were TCR beta CDR3 regions. An initial round of RT-PCR targeting the TCR CDR3 relied on the HTBI primer set. MiXCR, applied by TCRdb to the multiplex PCR reads, yields one record per CDR3 protein. Among under 450,000 distinct CDR3 sequences, roughly 14% were seen once, and the ten largest hold approximately 7.5%. This clonotype has a count of ten or more. The receptor was isolated from a young woman with Graves' hyperthyroidism. Material: blood.

Written as DNA, the CDR3 is TGTGCCAGCAGCTTACCTAGCGGGGGACAGGAGACCCAGTACTTC. It translates to CASSLPSGGQETQYF. V and J are TRBV7-8 and TRBJ2-5; 10 nucleotides line up with TRBD2. With 2 bases clipped from V and 5 bases from J, the junction kept 5 bases outside the gene matches. The CDR3 consists of 15 residues. Germline-derived CDR1 and CDR2 are SGHVS and FQNEAQ.